The TCR beta chain under discussion was sequenced for a study of T cell changes during pregnancy in multiple sclerosis. The method was immunoSEQ multiplex PCR; TCRdb's version includes in-frame clones alone and lacks a portion of them. The table shows around 30,000 clones, with less than 95% occurring only once. The sequencing used CD8+ T cells from peripheral blood mononuclear cells, collected in the second trimester of pregnancy. The source of this sequence is a female donor with multiple sclerosis, enrolled in a pregnancy study.

The CDR3: CASSLIGEGLEEQYF. The CDR3 nucleotides are TGCGCCAGCAGCTTGATAGGCGAGGGTTTGGAAGAGCAGTACTTC. This sequence joins TRBV5-1 and TRBJ2-7; tentatively, D is TRBD2 (5 bases). Per germline, CDR1 SGHRS and CDR2 YFSETQ. The CDR3 sequence is 15 residues long. V was pared by 1 base and J by 7 bases, with 18 bases between.